Presented here are 27 T cell receptor beta chains from one specimen sequenced in a study of cytomegalovirus exposure and HLA in healthy donors. Primers for the PCR totalled 60 Vbeta and 13 Jbeta. Here immunoSEQ multiplex PCR was the method, and the copy in TCRdb shows in-frame clones only, minus some. The table records 66,000 or so clones, roughly 90% of them present only once. Sequencing was done on a sample of PBMCs. These receptors were obtained from a man in his thirties or forties in good health and CMV-seropositive.

The genes are TRBV28 and TRBJ2-7, with 7 positions matching TRBD2. Losses at the gene ends were 5 bases for V and 4 bases for J; bases not matched to a gene: 14. This CDR3 has 16 amino acids. The germline V gene has CDR1 MDHEN and CDR2 SYDVKM. CDR3 residues: CASSLASGNIGYEQYF. The CDR3 DNA is TGTGCCAGCAGTCTAGCCAGCGGGAACATTGGGTACGAGCAGTACTTC.

This chain joins TRBV19 and TRBJ1-1, with D possibly being TRBD1 (5 bases). Trimming removed 3 bases at V and 7 bases at J, with 9 bases between. The CDR3 totals 12 residues. Germline-derived CDR1 and CDR2 are LNHDA and SQIVND (reference sequence). CDR3 bases: TGTGCCAGTAGTATGGGGCAGATTGAAGCTTTCTTT. As protein: CASSMGQIEAFF.

The gene calls are TRBV28 and TRBJ1-5, with D perhaps matching TRBD1 (6 bases). Trimming took off 6 bases at V and 3 bases at J, with 12 bases between the two ends. The CDR3 runs to 14 residues. From germline, CDR1 is MDHEN and CDR2 SYDVKM. This CDR3 is CASSIQGSNQPQHF. The CDR3 region has the DNA TGTGCCAGCAGCATACAGGGTTCCAATCAGCCCCAGCATTTT.

The chain has TRBV19 and TRBJ1-5; 11 bases align to TRBD1. This CDR3 has 16 amino acids. With 5 bases clipped from V and 2 bases from J, the junction kept 5 bases outside the gene matches. Germline CDR1 is LNHDA and CDR2 is SQIVND (reference sequence). The CDR3: CASSSGGQGGNQPQHF. CDR3 nucleotide sequence: TGTGCCAGTAGTTCAGGGGGACAGGGGGGCAATCAGCCCCAGCATTTT.

This chain links TRBV27 with TRBJ2-3; TRBD2 aligns across 8 bases. With V trimmed by 9 bases and J by 3 bases, 11 bases remained unmatched. The germline gives CDR1 MNHEY, CDR2 SMNVEV (reference sequence). This CDR3 spans 15 amino acids. DNA for the CDR3: TGTGCCAGTCCTCAGAAAGCGGGAGAAACAGATACGCAGTATTTT. This gives the protein CASPQKAGETDTQYF.

This clone has just one count. The CDR3 DNA follows: TGTGCCAGCAGCCGACTAGCGGGAGTCGGGGAGCTGTTTTTT. Its translation: CASSRLAGVGELFF. The chain combines TRBV27 with TRBJ2-2; 12 bases line up with TRBD2. CDR3 length: 14 amino acids. Germline V lookup: CDR1 MNHEY, CDR2 SMNVEV (reference sequence). V lost 6 bases to trimming and J lost 7 bases; unmatched junction nucleotides: 3.

This chain joins TRBV7-6 and TRBJ2-7; TRBD1 agrees at 8 bases. The length of the CDR3 is 14 residues. V dropped 4 bases and J dropped 7; count of bases not matched to a gene: 9. CDR1 and CDR2 from the germline V gene are SGHVS and FNYEAQ. The CDR3, as DNA: TGTGCCAGCAGCTCAATTAGACAGGGGAGGGAGCAGTACTTC. It yields the protein CASSSIRQGREQYF.

This chain uses TRBV9 with TRBJ2-1; 7 bases are a match to TRBD2. Germline V gives CDR1 SGDLS, CDR2 YYNGEE. The ends lost 0 bases at V and 7 bases at J; junction bases unmatched: 10. This CDR3 has 16 amino acids. CDR3 amino acids: CASSVARGGRRNEQFF. DNA for the CDR3: TGTGCCAGCAGCGTAGCACGAGGCGGGAGAAGGAATGAGCAGTTCTTC.

V gene TRBV6-5 combines with J gene TRBJ2-1, with unresolved D. Trimming stripped 0 bases from V and 0 bases from J, with 9 bases between. The CDR3 extends over 16 amino acids. Per germline, CDR1 MNHEY and CDR2 SVGAGI. In DNA, the CDR3 is TGTGCCAGCAGTTACTCTATTTCAGTCTCCTACAATGAGCAGTTCTTC. Amino acid sequence: CASSYSISVSYNEQFF.

The CDR3 is CASSPRTGGPNQPQHF. DNA for the CDR3: TGTGCCAGCAGCCCCCGGACAGGGGGTCCCAATCAGCCCCAGCATTTT. The chain carries TRBV21-1 and TRBJ1-5; TRBD1, the table's D call, lacks a check against the DNA. TRBV21-1 is a documented pseudogene. CDR3 length: 16 residues.

V is TRBV2 and J is TRBJ2-7; TRBD2 matches 9 bases. Germline lookup yields CDR1 SNHLY and CDR2 FYNNEI. V shed 4 bases, J shed 2 bases, and the junction held 24 bases outside the gene matches. The CDR3 is made up of 21 amino acids. CDR3: CASSGRVLRLVAGVGPYEQYF. The CDR3 nucleotides are TGTGCCAGCAGTGGTCGAGTTCTCCGGTTGGTAGCGGGAGTCGGTCCCTACGAGCAGTACTTC.

The gene calls are TRBV12-5 and TRBJ2-1, with 15 positions matching TRBD2. Germline trimming cut 6 bases from V and 5 bases from J; bases unmatched to any gene: 8. The CDR3 consists of 17 residues. CDR1 and CDR2 from the germline V gene are LGHNT and FRNRAP. The DNA of the CDR3 is TGTGCTAGTGGCCTCGGGACTAGCGGGAGGTGGGACAATGAGCAGTTCTTC. It yields the protein CASGLGTSGRWDNEQFF.

V is TRBV9 and J is TRBJ2-1, with 7 positions matching TRBD2. Germline-derived CDR1 and CDR2 are SGDLS and YYNGEE. After removal of 0 bases from V and 4 bases from J, the junction contained 10 bases not matched to a gene. This CDR3 has 17 residues. Here the CDR3 reads CASSVGWDYQIYNEQFF. The DNA of the CDR3 is TGTGCCAGCAGCGTAGGGTGGGACTACCAAATATACAATGAGCAGTTCTTC.

This chain joins TRBV11-2 and TRBJ2-7, with D hard to call. V lost 5 bases and J 1 base, leaving 9 bases between the germline ends. Germline V gene sequence: CDR1 SGHAT, CDR2 FQNNGV. The CDR3 runs 13 residues. The CDR3 region is CASSRHQSYEQYF. The CDR3 bases are TGTGCCAGCAGCAGACACCAATCCTACGAGCAGTACTTC.

This chain connects TRBV5-1 to TRBJ2-1; TRBD1 matches 9 bases. The V and J ends lost 0 bases and 8 bases, in that order; junction bases with no gene match: 12. The CDR3 length is 17 residues. Germline V gene sequence: CDR1 SGHRS, CDR2 YFSETQ. CDR3 DNA: TGCGCCAGCAGCTTGGAACTCTCCGGGACAGGGAAAGATGAGCAGTTCTTC. This sequence encodes CASSLELSGTGKDEQFF.

On this clone itself: Other DNA variants within this sample encode the same CDR3. Here the CDR3 reads CASSLGLAGYNEQFF. As DNA, the CDR3 is TGTGCCAGCAGTCTGGGACTAGCAGGATACAATGAGCAGTTCTTC. The J gene is TRBJ2-1, the V gene TRBV27; 9 positions agree with TRBD2. V was pared by 5 bases and J by 4 bases, with 6 bases of the junction left unmatched. Germline lookup yields CDR1 MNHEY and CDR2 SMNVEV (reference sequence). This CDR3 has 15 residues.

The sample holds one count of this clone. The J gene is TRBJ2-1, the V gene TRBV7-9; TRBD1 agrees at 9 bases. In germline, CDR1 is SEHNR, CDR2 FQNEAQ (reference sequence). CDR3 length equals 12 residues. CDR3 protein: CSCRTGDNEQFF. The CDR3 bases are TGTTCCTGTAGGACAGGGGACAATGAGCAGTTCTTC.

In the case of this clone: At one boundary the junction diverges from the germline segment, which might be a read error. The chain links TRBV7-7 to TRBJ2-2; tentative D call: TRBD2 (5 bases). The V gene's germline CDR1 is SSHAT and CDR2 FNYEAQ (reference sequence). CDR3 length equals 16 residues. DNA of the CDR3: TGTGCTAGCAGCTTAGCTCCGGGGTCGAACACCGGGGAGCTGTTTTTT. Protein product: CASSLAPGSNTGELFF.

The chain is built from TRBV5-1 and TRBJ2-2; D is undetermined. This CDR3 spans 14 amino acids. Germline assignment: CDR1 SGHRS and CDR2 YFSETQ. V lost 4 bases and J 6 bases, leaving 13 bases between the germline ends. CDR3 DNA: TGCGCCAGCAGCGCCCCGAACAACCCCGGGGAGCTGTTTTTT. Amino acids: CASSAPNNPGELFF.

The rearrangement uses TRBV5-1 and TRBJ2-7; the match to TRBD1 covers 11 bases. The CDR3 has 15 residues. Germline trimming cut 2 bases from V and 5 bases from J; bases unmatched to any gene: 6. Germline V gene data show CDR1 as SGHRS and CDR2 as YFSETQ. The CDR3 sequence is CASSFSGTGGNEQYF. The CDR3 DNA sequence: TGCGCCAGCAGCTTTTCCGGGACAGGGGGAAACGAGCAGTACTTC. Complete variable domain (other parts from reference TRBV5-1 and TRBJ2-7): KAGVTQTPRYLIKTRGQQVTLSCSPISGHRSVSWYQQTPGQGLQFLFEYFSETQRNKGNFPGRFSGRQFSNSRSEMNVSTLELGDSALYLCASSFSGTGGNEQYFGPGTRLTVT.

J is TRBJ1-1 and V is TRBV11-3; D ambiguous. CDR1 is SGHNT and CDR2 is YENEEA in the germline V gene. The CDR3 loop spans 15 amino acids. The V and J ends lost 0 bases and 6 bases respectively, with 14 bases between them. The CDR3 here is CASSLDPQRGAEAFF. The CDR3 nucleotides read TGTGCCAGCAGCTTAGATCCCCAGCGAGGTGCTGAAGCTTTCTTT.

The J gene is TRBJ2-7, the V gene TRBV20-1, with D perhaps TRBD2 (6 bases). Germline CDR1 and CDR2: DFQATT and SNEGSKA (reference sequence). The CDR3 is made up of 11 amino acids. V lost 2 bases, J lost 7 bases, and 9 bases lay in between. CDR3 sequence: CSARPAGEQYF. In nucleotides, the CDR3 is TGCAGTGCTAGACCCGCGGGGGAGCAGTACTTC.

This chain uses TRBV5-6 with TRBJ1-2; tentatively, D is TRBD1 (5 bases). The germline gives CDR1 SGHDT, CDR2 YYEEEE. Trimming left V 1 base short and J 4 bases short, with 11 bases between. This CDR3 spans 14 amino acids. The CDR3 nucleotides are TGTGCCAGCAGCTTGAGGGGCGGTCCCTATGGCTACACCTTC. As protein: CASSLRGGPYGYTF. Combining the CDR3 with reference TRBV5-6 and TRBJ1-2 gives the whole variable domain DAGVTQSPTHLIKTRGQQVTLRCSPKSGHDTVSWYQQALGQGPQFIFQYYEEEERQRGNFPDRFSGHQFPNYSSELNVNALLLGDSALYLCASSLRGGPYGYTFGSGTRLTVV.

The rearrangement uses TRBV25-1 and TRBJ2-2; tentative D call: TRBD1 (5 bases). CDR1 is MGHDK, CDR2 SYGVNS, per germline. Trimming took off 5 bases at V and 3 bases at J, with 7 bases between the two ends. The CDR3 loop spans 13 amino acids. Here the CDR3 reads CASSLRDTGELFF. The DNA of the CDR3 is TGTGCCAGCAGTCTCAGGGACACCGGGGAGCTGTTTTTT.

V is TRBV19 and J is TRBJ2-6, with D possibly TRBD2 on 5 matching bases. The CDR3 sequence is 14 residues long. Per germline, CDR1 LNHDA and CDR2 SQIVND (reference sequence). V dropped 5 bases and J dropped 3 bases, with 8 bases sitting between them. As DNA, the CDR3 is TGTGCCAGTAGTCCCGCGGGTGGGGCCAACGTCCTGACTTTC. It translates to CASSPAGGANVLTF. Combining the CDR3 with reference TRBV19 and TRBJ2-6 gives the whole variable domain DGGITQSPKYLFRKEGQNVTLSCEQNLNHDAMYWYRQDPGQGLRLIYYSQIVNDFQKGDIAEGYSVSREKKESFPLTVTSAQKNPTAFYLCASSPAGGANVLTFGAGSRLTVL.

The chain is built from TRBV29-1 and TRBJ1-5, with D perhaps TRBD1 (6 bases). The germline gives CDR1 SQVTM, CDR2 ANQGSEA. This CDR3 spans 14 amino acids. The V gene lost 4 bases and the J gene lost 0 bases, with 10 bases spanning the gap. The CDR3 loop reads CSVVDRNSNQPQHF. The CDR3 DNA follows: TGCAGCGTTGTAGACAGGAATAGCAATCAGCCCCAGCATTTT. The full variable domain, in which reference TRBV29-1 and TRBJ1-5 provide the parts outside the CDR3, is SAVISQKPSRDICQRGTSLTIQCQVDSQVTMMFWYRQQPGQSLTLIATANQGSEATYESGFVIDKFPISRPNLTFSTLTVSNMSPEDSSIYLCSVVDRNSNQPQHFGDGTRLSIL.

The chain's CDR3 is CASSKGQGAREQYF. The DNA for the CDR3 is TGTGCCAGCAGCAAGGGACAGGGGGCTCGCGAGCAGTACTTC. The rearrangement links TRBV5-6 to TRBJ2-5, with 12 bases identical to TRBD1. The end of the DNA fits TRBJ2-7 better, so the J call may be wrong. The CDR3 contains 14 residues. Germline V gene data show CDR1 as SGHDT and CDR2 as YYEEEE.